The clone carrying this TCR beta chain was detected only a few times. Germline CDR1 and CDR2: LNHDA and SQIVND (reference sequence). V lost 3 bases and J 0 bases, leaving 9 bases between the germline ends. The CDR3 spans 16 residues. This entry is derived from a study of T-cell reconstitution after alpha-beta-depleted transplantation in children. Library preparation (for TCRbeta) was performed with unique molecular identifiers. TCRdb processed the PCR reads anew with MiXCR; each CDR3 protein has one entry. The data hold under 85,000 distinct CDR3 sequences, with 15% to 20% observed a single time. The receptor was isolated from a male patient aged 2-15 years who had a stem cell transplant for acute lymphoblastic leukemia, so the T cells may come from the graft donor. The sequencing used PBMCs, mostly from graft donor cells, collected 360 days after TCRalphabeta/CD19-depleted stem cell transplant. This chain joins TRBV19 and TRBJ2-6; no definite D call. The CDR3 loop is CASSIRKISGANVLTF. Written as DNA, the CDR3 is TGTGCCAGTAGTATCCGGAAGATCTCTGGGGCCAACGTCCTGACTTTC.